The TCR beta chain under discussion was sequenced for a study of blood T cell repertoires in COVID-19. Study overall: Samples representing acute and convalescent COVID-19 were sourced from the United States, Italy and Spain. The analysed material was cDNA or gDNA that came from T cells, B-cell-depleted T cells, or PBMCs.

TCRdb's copy holds only in-frame clones and misses some; the assay was immunoSEQ multiplex PCR. The sample carries roughly 30,000 clones, 87% recorded once. CDR3 length equals 15 residues. CDR1 is ENHRY, CDR2 SYGVKD, per germline. The V end lost 2 bases, the J end lost 7 bases, and 15 bases lay between the germline ends. The chain has TRBV10-3 and TRBJ1-5, with D unresolved. The receptor's source is a human donor in a cohort sampled during active COVID-19. Sequencing was performed on peripheral blood. The CDR3 DNA follows: TGTGCCATCAGTGAGGACCATGCCTCGAGGCAGCCCCAGCATTTT. Its protein product is CAISEDHASRQPQHF.